A selection of T cell receptor beta chains follows, all from one sample in a study of blood T cell repertoires in COVID-19. Using immunoSEQ multiplex PCR, the repertoire was profiled, and TCRdb retains in-frame clones only, with some absent. The profile covers approximately 210,000 clones, with 88% appearing a single time and more than 1.4% taken by the ten largest. Sequenced: peripheral blood. The receptors were gathered from a man younger than 30 with active or convalescent COVID-19. CDR3s include the opening cysteine and the closing phenylalanine or tryptophan. The D gene is left open where the match is weak. Some rows have no size entry. The others give once, few or many, or a class for an expanded clone.

v_call: TRBV11-2; d_call: TRBD2; clone_size: .; cdr3_length: 16; j_call: TRBJ2-3; cdr3_aa: CASSRPLAPSTDTQYF; cdr3_nt: TGTGCCAGCAGCCGCCCACTAGCGCCGAGCACAGATACGCAGTATTTT
v_call: TRBV30; d_call: .; clone_size: .; cdr3_length: 12; j_call: TRBJ1-2; cdr3_aa: CAWSDKNYGYTF; cdr3_nt: TGTGCCTGGAGCGACAAGAACTATGGCTACACCTTC
v_call: TRBV3-1/TRBV3-2; d_call: TRBD2; clone_size: .; cdr3_length: 14; j_call: TRBJ2-7; cdr3_aa: CASSRGTSVSEQYF; cdr3_nt: TGTGCCAGCAGCCGAGGGACTAGCGTCTCCGAGCAGTACTTC
v_call: TRBV11-3; d_call: TRBD1; clone_size: .; cdr3_length: 17; j_call: TRBJ2-1; cdr3_aa: CASSSGTGKDSYNEQFF; cdr3_nt: TGTGCCAGCAGCTCAGGGACAGGGAAAGACTCCTACAATGAGCAGTTCTTC
v_call: TRBV6-4; d_call: TRBD1; clone_size: .; cdr3_length: 16; j_call: TRBJ2-2; cdr3_aa: CASSKGQGGDTGELFF; cdr3_nt: TGTGCCAGCAGTAAAGGACAGGGGGGGGACACCGGGGAGCTGTTTTTT
v_call: TRBV5-1; d_call: .; clone_size: .; cdr3_length: 13; j_call: TRBJ1-1; cdr3_aa: CASSSGQNTEAFF; cdr3_nt: TGCGCCAGCAGCTCGGGACAGAACACTGAAGCTTTCTTT
v_call: TRBV30; d_call: TRBD1; clone_size: once; cdr3_length: 15; j_call: TRBJ1-4; cdr3_aa: CAWSPLGQGGEKLFF; cdr3_nt: TGTGCCTGGAGTCCTCTGGGACAGGGAGGCGAAAAACTGTTTTTT
v_call: TRBV9; d_call: TRBD2; clone_size: .; cdr3_length: 15; j_call: TRBJ2-7; cdr3_aa: CASTVGTSGNYEQYF; cdr3_nt: TGTGCCAGCACCGTCGGGACTAGCGGGAACTACGAGCAGTACTTC
v_call: TRBV6-2/TRBV6-3; d_call: TRBD2; clone_size: once; cdr3_length: 13; j_call: TRBJ2-7; cdr3_aa: CASGRGLANEQYF; cdr3_nt: TGTGCCAGCGGCCGAGGACTAGCCAACGAGCAGTACTTC
v_call: TRBV28; d_call: .; clone_size: .; cdr3_length: 15; j_call: TRBJ2-1; cdr3_aa: CASSPTEFSYNEQFF; cdr3_nt: TGTGCCAGCAGCCCGACGGAGTTCTCCTACAATGAGCAGTTCTTC
v_call: TRBV6-6; d_call: .; clone_size: .; cdr3_length: 15; j_call: TRBJ2-1; cdr3_aa: CASSEPGRSYNEQFF; cdr3_nt: TGTGCCAGCAGCGAACCGGGGAGGTCCTACAATGAGCAGTTCTTC
v_call: TRBV5-6; d_call: TRBD1; clone_size: .; cdr3_length: 14; j_call: TRBJ1-5; cdr3_aa: CASSRTGSYQPQHF; cdr3_nt: TGTGCCAGCAGTCGGACAGGGTCGTATCAGCCCCAGCATTTT
v_call: TRBV7-2; d_call: TRBD1; clone_size: .; cdr3_length: 17; j_call: TRBJ1-1; cdr3_aa: CASSPAGRGLRNTEAFF; cdr3_nt: TGTGCCAGCAGCCCTGCGGGCAGGGGGCTCCGGAACACTGAAGCTTTCTTT
v_call: TRBV9; d_call: .; clone_size: few; cdr3_length: 15; j_call: TRBJ2-3; cdr3_aa: CASSVVASWADTQYF; cdr3_nt: TGTGCCAGCAGCGTAGTGGCTAGCTGGGCAGATACGCAGTATTTT
v_call: TRBV27; d_call: .; clone_size: .; cdr3_length: 13; j_call: TRBJ1-1; cdr3_aa: CASIEQGKTEAFF; cdr3_nt: TGTGCCAGCATAGAACAGGGAAAAACTGAAGCTTTCTTT
v_call: TRBV24-1; d_call: TRBD2; clone_size: .; cdr3_length: 18; j_call: TRBJ2-2; cdr3_aa: CATSDYKREGLGAGELFF; cdr3_nt: TGTGCCACCAGTGATTACAAGCGGGAGGGCCTTGGGGCCGGGGAGCTGTTTTTT
v_call: TRBV28; d_call: .; clone_size: few; cdr3_length: 13; j_call: TRBJ1-4; cdr3_aa: CASGASLNEKLFF; cdr3_nt: TGTGCCAGCGGGGCCAGTCTTAATGAAAAACTGTTTTTT
v_call: TRBV5-1; d_call: TRBD1; clone_size: .; cdr3_length: 16; j_call: TRBJ2-7; cdr3_aa: CASRTTGTDPSYEQYF; cdr3_nt: TGCGCCAGCAGGACCACCGGGACAGACCCCTCCTACGAGCAGTACTTC
v_call: TRBV7-9; d_call: TRBD2; clone_size: .; cdr3_length: 18; j_call: TRBJ2-3; cdr3_aa: CASSPPGLAGGPGDTQYF; cdr3_nt: TGTGCCAGCAGCCCACCGGGACTAGCGGGAGGGCCAGGGGATACGCAGTATTTT
v_call: TRBV6-5; d_call: .; clone_size: .; cdr3_length: 16; j_call: TRBJ1-3; cdr3_aa: CASSYIGGTPGNTIYF; cdr3_nt: TGTGCCAGCAGTTATATTGGGGGGACGCCTGGAAACACCATATATTTT
v_call: TRBV6-6; d_call: .; clone_size: .; cdr3_length: 15; j_call: TRBJ1-6; cdr3_aa: CASSGGSSYNSPLHF; cdr3_nt: TGTGCCAGCAGTGGCGGTAGCTCCTATAATTCACCCCTCCACTTT
v_call: TRBV5-4; d_call: .; clone_size: .; cdr3_length: 14; j_call: TRBJ2-1; cdr3_aa: CASTEKNSYNEQFF; cdr3_nt: TGTGCCAGCACGGAGAAAAACTCCTACAATGAGCAGTTCTTC
v_call: TRBV27; d_call: TRBD1; clone_size: few; cdr3_length: 16; j_call: TRBJ2-2; cdr3_aa: CASRRDRFANTGELFF; cdr3_nt: TGTGCCAGCAGGAGGGACAGGTTCGCGAACACCGGGGAGCTGTTTTTT
v_call: TRBV7-8; d_call: TRBD1; clone_size: .; cdr3_length: 14; j_call: TRBJ1-1; cdr3_aa: CASSFTGQVADGFF; cdr3_nt: TGTGCCAGCAGCTTCACGGGACAGGTCGCGGATGGTTTCTTT
v_call: TRBV28; d_call: TRBD2; clone_size: .; cdr3_length: 15; j_call: TRBJ2-2; cdr3_aa: CASGLAGARAGELFF; cdr3_nt: TGTGCCAGCGGACTAGCGGGAGCTAGGGCCGGGGAGCTGTTTTTT
v_call: TRBV5-8; d_call: TRBD1; clone_size: .; cdr3_length: 17; j_call: TRBJ2-5; cdr3_aa: CASSLLTRQGVEETQYF; cdr3_nt: TGTGCCAGCAGCTTGCTGACCCGACAGGGGGTGGAGGAGACCCAGTACTTC
v_call: TRBV7-8; d_call: .; clone_size: .; cdr3_length: 15; j_call: TRBJ2-7; cdr3_aa: CASSSGSQVSSEQYF; cdr3_nt: TGTGCCAGCAGCTCCGGGTCCCAAGTTTCCTCCGAGCAGTACTTC